The sequence of this T cell receptor (beta chain) was determined in a study of read filtering for tumor transcriptome and immune sequencing. From approximately 430 ng of RNA, a library with molecular barcoded alpha/delta and beta/gamma adaptors was made. TCRdb re-analysed the reads in MiXCR, keeping a single row per CDR3 protein. The table has over 45,000 distinct CDR3 sequences, under 25% seen once; the top ten hold about 18%. Bone marrow was sampled from every patient at the time of active disease. Of note for this clonotype: This may stem from a read error, because a much larger clone lies one nucleotide away.

From germline, CDR1 is SQVTM and CDR2 ANQGSEA. Deletions cut 4 bases from V and 1 base from J, with 10 bases between. The CDR3 is 13 amino acids. Sequenced input: a population of CD138-negative cells sorted from bone marrow. The clonotype comes from a donor at least 40 years old with multiple myeloma. This chain connects TRBV29-1 to TRBJ1-1; unclear D gene. DNA for the CDR3: TGCAGCGTTGGAACAGTCACGAACACTGAAGCTTTCTTT. Amino acid sequence: CSVGTVTNTEAFF. Variable domain in full (rest from reference TRBV29-1 and TRBJ1-1): SAVISQKPSRDICQRGTSLTIQCQVDSQVTMMFWYRQQPGQSLTLIATANQGSEATYESGFVIDKFPISRPNLTFSTLTVSNMSPEDSSIYLCSVGTVTNTEAFFGQGTRLTVV.